Following are 18 T cell receptor beta chains from one sample sequenced in a study of CD8 T cells in Susac syndrome. RNA totalling roughly 0.5 to 1 ug underwent reverse transcription with random hexamers. One entry per CDR3 protein results from TCRdb running MiXCR on the immunoSEQ multiplex PCR reads. The data hold hundreds of thousands of distinct CDR3 sequences, with 80% to 90% observed a single time. Sample: CD8+ T cells from PBMCs. These receptor sequences come from a human donor with multiple sclerosis.

This clonotype has just a few counts. This rearrangement joins TRBV9 to TRBJ1-1; TRBD1 matches at 7 bases. The CDR3 contains 13 residues. V gave up 4 bases and J gave up 1 base; unmatched junction bases: 1. Germline CDR1 reads SGDLS; CDR2 reads YYNGEE. CDR3 in amino acids: CASSSGGNTEAFF. The CDR3 DNA reads as TGTGCCAGCAGCTCAGGGGGGAACACTGAAGCTTTCTTT.

The rearrangement links TRBV7-3 to TRBJ2-3, with 7 bases fitting TRBD1. The trim removed 1 base at V and 0 bases at J, leaving 19 bases unmatched. Germline assignment: CDR1 SGHTA and CDR2 FQGTGA. There are 21 residues in the CDR3. The CDR3, as DNA: TGTGCCAGCAGCTTAATTGACCCCCCGGGACAGTCTCACGCTAGCACAGATACGCAGTATTTT. Translated: CASSLIDPPGQSHASTDTQYF. The entire variable domain, with the rest obtained from reference TRBV7-3 and TRBJ2-3, is as follows: GAGVSQTPSNKVTEKGKYVELRCDPISGHTALYWYRQSLGQGPEFLIYFQGTGAADDSGLPNDRFFAVRPEGSVSTLKIQRTERGDSAVYLCASSLIDPPGQSHASTDTQYFGPGTRLTVL.

This chain joins TRBV30 and TRBJ2-1; D is ambiguous. CDR3 size: 12 residues. The V gene's germline CDR1 is GTSNPN and CDR2 SVGIG (reference sequence). Trimming removed 2 bases at V and 7 bases at J, with 9 bases between. The CDR3 DNA follows: TGTGCCTGGAGTCGGCTGGGGAATGAGCAGTTCTTC. It is translated as CAWSRLGNEQFF.

This clonotype was recorded once. This rearrangement joins TRBV28 to TRBJ2-2, with D hard to call. Germline assignment: CDR1 MDHEN and CDR2 SYDVKM. Trimming removed 10 bases at V and 6 bases at J, with 15 bases between. The length of the CDR3 is 13 residues. The CDR3 spells CATTVGLAGELFF. The CDR3 DNA reads as TGTGCCACCACCGTTGGGTTAGCCGGGGAGCTGTTTTTT.

This clonotype turned up a few times. The J gene is TRBJ2-1, the V gene TRBV25-1; possibly TRBD2 for D (5 bases). CDR3 length: 10 residues. Germline CDR1 is MGHDK and CDR2 is SYGVNS. V lost 6 bases and J 10 bases, leaving 7 bases between the germline ends. The CDR3 spells CASRRGEQFF. CDR3 in DNA: TGTGCCAGCAGACGGGGAGAGCAGTTCTTC. The variable domain in full, with the rest retrieved from reference TRBV25-1 and TRBJ2-1, is EADIYQTPRYLVIGTGKKITLECSQTMGHDKMYWYQQDPGMELHLIHYSYGVNSTEKGDLSSESTVSRIRTEHFPLTLESARPSHTSQYLCASRRGEQFFGPGTRLTVL.

The genes are TRBV3-1 and TRBJ2-7; TRBD2 aligns across 8 bases. CDR3 length: 16 residues. The V segment lost 1 base and the J segment 4 bases; nucleotides outside the gene matches: 9. Germline CDR1 reads LGHDT; CDR2 reads YNNKEL (reference sequence). CDR3 in amino acids: CASSQGTSPSPYEQYF. The DNA for the CDR3 is TGTGCCAGCAGCCAAGGGACTAGCCCTTCCCCGTACGAGCAGTACTTC.

This chain's CDR3 is CASSEFTGELFF. CDR3 nucleotide sequence: TGTGCCAGCAGCGAGTTCACCGGGGAGCTGTTTTTT. The chain carries TRBV9 and TRBJ2-2; D is undetermined. CDR3 size: 12 residues. V gave up 3 bases and J gave up 4 bases, with 4 bases separating them. CDR1 SGDLS and CDR2 YYNGEE come from the germline V gene.

The chain is built from TRBV6-5 and TRBJ1-2; maybe TRBD1 (6 bases). This CDR3 has 17 amino acids. CDR1 is MNHEY and CDR2 is SVGAGI in the germline V gene. V gave up 2 bases and J gave up 4 bases, with 20 bases separating them. CDR3 region: CASSYTNTLGQTYGYTF. The CDR3 DNA reads TGTGCCAGCAGTTACACAAATACTCTCGGACAGACCTATGGCTACACCTTC.

This chain joins TRBV2 and TRBJ1-2, with unresolved D. Trimming pared 8 bases from V and 4 bases from J, leaving 14 bases between. CDR3 length: 13 residues. CDR1 SNHLY and CDR2 FYNNEI come from the germline V gene. CDR3 sequence: CASLGRGIYGYTF. The CDR3 nucleotides read TGTGCCAGCCTCGGACGGGGAATCTATGGCTACACCTTC.

This clonotype was seen just once. The chain combines TRBV28 with TRBJ2-2; 11 nucleotides line up with TRBD2. The CDR3 totals 20 residues. Germline V gives CDR1 MDHEN, CDR2 SYDVKM. V lost 4 bases to trimming and J lost 2 bases; unmatched junction nucleotides: 15. As DNA, the CDR3 is TGTGCCAGCAGTTCCACCCTTTCTAGCGGGAGGAGGGGCAACACCGGGGAGCTGTTTTTT. Its translation: CASSSTLSSGRRGNTGELFF.

This chain joins TRBV2 and TRBJ2-7; tentatively, D is TRBD2 (6 bases). Germline CDR1 reads SNHLY; CDR2 reads FYNNEI. V gave up 0 bases and J gave up 1 base, with 10 bases separating them. The CDR3 runs 15 residues. CDR3 DNA: TGTGCCAGCAGTGAAGCGGCAGGGAGGTCCTACGAGCAGTACTTC. As protein: CASSEAAGRSYEQYF.

The chain recombines TRBV5-1 with TRBJ2-3, with unresolved D. V was clipped by 4 bases and J by 0 bases, with 18 bases between them. Germline V gene sequence: CDR1 SGHRS, CDR2 YFSETQ. The CDR3 runs to 17 residues. The CDR3 bases are TGCGCCAGCAGCCTGACTCCCCGGCCTACTAGCACAGATACGCAGTATTTT. The encoded protein is CASSLTPRPTSTDTQYF.

The rearrangement joins TRBV28 to TRBJ1-1; the match to TRBD1 covers 7 bases. The V gene end was trimmed by 5 bases and the J gene end by 0 bases; junction bases not matched to a gene: 9. CDR1 and CDR2 from the germline V gene are MDHEN and SYDVKM. The CDR3 is made up of 16 amino acids. In nucleotides, the CDR3 is TGTGCCAGCAGTCGGCGACAGGGAGACATGAACACTGAAGCTTTCTTT. This codes for CASSRRQGDMNTEAFF.

The V gene is TRBV14, the J gene TRBJ1-2, with D possibly TRBD1 on 5 matching bases. The CDR3 runs 14 residues. CDR1 and CDR2 from the germline V gene are SGHDN and FVKESK. Trimming removed 1 base from V and 6 bases from J, with 12 bases in between. The DNA for the CDR3 is TGTGCCAGCAGCCAAGTGGGGGGAGATGATGGCTACACCTTC. This gives the protein CASSQVGGDDGYTF.

The CDR3 region is CASTRGNGYTF. Here the CDR3 DNA reads TGCGCCAGCACCAGGGGCAATGGCTACACCTTC. The chain carries TRBV4-1 and TRBJ1-2, with a tentative D call TRBD1 (6 bases). Germline CDR1 and CDR2: MGHRA and YSYEKL. This CDR3 is built from 11 residues. Trimming stripped 7 bases from V and 6 bases from J, with 9 bases between.

The chain carries TRBV19 and TRBJ2-3; D tentatively reads TRBD1 or TRBD2 (6 bases each). The CDR3 covers 16 residues. The V end lost 5 bases, the J end lost 4 bases, and 19 bases lay between the germline ends. Germline CDR1 LNHDA, CDR2 SQIVND (reference sequence). This CDR3 is CASSSTVKGGPDTQYF. DNA of the CDR3: TGTGCCAGTAGTTCAACAGTCAAGGGGGGTCCAGATACGCAGTATTTT.

This CDR3 is CASSPTWGEIIEQTGANVLTF. The CDR3 DNA is TGTGCCAGCAGTCCCACCTGGGGCGAGATAATAGAGCAAACTGGGGCCAACGTCCTGACTTTC. V and J are TRBV12-3 or TRBV12-4 and TRBJ2-6; D may be TRBD1 (5 bases). The ends were cut back, 5 bases at V and 2 bases at J, with 28 bases in the middle. This CDR3 contains 21 residues.

This chain uses TRBV19 with TRBJ2-2; TRBD2 matches at 13 bases. The V gene's germline CDR1 is LNHDA and CDR2 SQIVND (reference sequence). The CDR3 contains 17 residues. With 7 bases clipped from V and 3 bases from J, the junction kept 8 bases outside the gene matches. The CDR3 sequence: CASTHLGLAGDTGELFF. The CDR3 coding sequence is TGTGCCAGTACCCATCTCGGACTAGCGGGAGACACCGGGGAGCTGTTTTTT.